A few counts support the clone carrying this T cell receptor (beta chain). Its specificity is not known. The sample is drawn from a study of T-cell reconstitution after alpha-beta-depleted transplantation in children. The study, taken as a whole, reports: Certain patients had high TCRbeta diversity at day 60, and it came from recipient T cells and thymic progenitors that survived.

Unique molecular identifiers were used to barcode this TCRbeta library. Each CDR3 protein is one row after TCRdb ran MiXCR on the PCR reads. Of around 580,000 distinct CDR3 sequences listed, more than 20% were seen once; the top ten hold about 35%. Germline values: CDR1 SNHLY, CDR2 FYNNEI. Trimming pared 1 base from V and 2 bases from J, leaving 5 bases between. CDR3 length: 13 residues. The origin of this receptor is a boy in the first two years of life with Wiskott-Aldrich syndrome, due to receive a stem cell transplant. Sequenced here: PBMCs, sampled before TCRalphabeta/CD19-depleted stem cell transplant. J is TRBJ1-1 and V is TRBV2; D ambiguous. CDR3 in amino acids: CASSEDGNTEAFF. In DNA form, the CDR3 reads TGTGCCAGCAGTGAAGACGGTAACACTGAAGCTTTCTTT.